This TCR beta chain is drawn from a study of blood T cell repertoires in COVID-19. Study-level background: Collection of acute and convalescent COVID-19 samples took place in the United States, Italy and Spain. Sources were T cells, B-cell-depleted T cells, or PBMCs; the material itself was cDNA or gDNA.

Using immunoSEQ multiplex PCR, the repertoire was profiled, and TCRdb retains in-frame clones only, with some absent. This table holds roughly 250,000 clones, 82% found once. This CDR3 region has 15 residues. Germline V gives CDR1 MGHRA, CDR2 YSYEKL. Trimming pared 5 bases from V and 6 bases from J, leaving 14 bases between. The material sequenced was peripheral blood. This chain uses TRBV4-1 with TRBJ1-6; D possibly corresponds to TRBD1 (6 bases). The receptor's source is a woman aged 55-69 years with active or convalescent COVID-19. The CDR3: CASSINRDVNSPLHF. The DNA for the CDR3 is TGCGCCAGCAGCATCAACAGGGATGTTAATTCACCCCTCCACTTT.